Sequencing of this TCR beta chain was carried out in a study of sequential checkpoint blockade in melanoma. From germline, CDR1 is SGHVS and CDR2 FQNEAQ. There are 14 residues in the CDR3. V lost 5 bases, J lost 1 base, and 11 bases lay in between. The treatment denotes: randomized to nivolumab then ipilimumab (arm A) or the reverse (arm B). The table came from immunoSEQ multiplex PCR; TCRdb's copy has only in-frame clones and leaves some out. Among 20,000 to 25,000 clones listed, approximately 78% were seen once. Specimen: CD8+ T cells sorted from blood (inferred from file names), collected from a patient given nivolumab and ipilimumab in sequence. The receptor was derived from a human donor with melanoma. This chain connects TRBV7-8 to TRBJ2-5, with TRBD2 as a possible D gene (5 bases). CDR3 DNA sequence: TGTGCCAGCAGCCGGCGGGCCCTCCAAGAGACCCAGTACTTC. Its protein product is CASSRRALQETQYF.